The present entry profiles one TCR beta chain with its context. In the original analysis: The authors estimated nucleated cell counts from reference gene primer amplification. Profiled with immunoSEQ multiplex PCR; TCRdb holds only in-frame clones, not every one. V and J calls and clone size are as listed in that table; D and trimming were resolved from the DNA. Altogether roughly 27,000 clones are present, about 89% being singletons, with the ten largest covering about 9.9%. This entry comes from a study of blood T cell repertoires in COVID-19. Study details: Whether acute or convalescent, the COVID-19 samples came from the United States, Italy and Spain.

V shed 7 bases and J shed 4 bases, with 13 bases lying between them. In germline, CDR1 is LNHDA, CDR2 SQIVND (reference sequence). CDR3 size: 14 residues. This chain uses TRBV19 with TRBJ1-4, with D perhaps matching TRBD1 (6 bases). This sequence originates from a human donor in a cohort sampled during active COVID-19. The sequenced material came from peripheral blood. This CDR3 reads CASMGAQFNEKLFF. DNA of the CDR3: TGTGCCAGTATGGGGGCACAATTTAATGAAAAACTGTTTTTT.